The present entry profiles one T cell receptor (beta chain) with its context. Its matching antigen is unknown. This CDR3 spans 16 amino acids. Germline V CDR1 and CDR2: LNHDA, SQIVND (reference sequence). V gave up 5 bases and J gave up 4 bases; unmatched junction bases: 13. Produced via immunoSEQ multiplex PCR; TCRdb's table is partial and in-frame only. In the table there are around 50,000 clones, approximately 86% of which are singletons. This sample is part of a study of radiotherapy plus CTLA-4 blockade in lung cancer. Across the whole study: Of the patients, roughly 17% showed objective responses and about 29% attained disease control.

The study treated chemo-refractory metastatic non-small-cell lung cancer patients with focal radiation plus ipilimumab CTLA-4 blockade. Study-wide results and limits: An expansion of tumor-derived TCR clones occurred in blood after radiotherapy plus ipilimumab. Increased serum interferon-beta after radiation also reportedly predicted response strongly.

The chain couples TRBV19 to TRBJ2-5, with 7 positions matching TRBD1. The TCR was taken from a human donor with non-small cell lung cancer that progressed on radiotherapy plus ipilimumab. Some clones in this sample may be carry-over from other donors' samples. Specimen: peripheral blood, collected from a patient treated with radiotherapy plus ipilimumab. CDR3: CASSPPDRLMGETQYF. CDR3 nucleotides: TGTGCCAGTAGTCCGCCGGACAGGTTGATGGGAGAGACCCAGTACTTC.